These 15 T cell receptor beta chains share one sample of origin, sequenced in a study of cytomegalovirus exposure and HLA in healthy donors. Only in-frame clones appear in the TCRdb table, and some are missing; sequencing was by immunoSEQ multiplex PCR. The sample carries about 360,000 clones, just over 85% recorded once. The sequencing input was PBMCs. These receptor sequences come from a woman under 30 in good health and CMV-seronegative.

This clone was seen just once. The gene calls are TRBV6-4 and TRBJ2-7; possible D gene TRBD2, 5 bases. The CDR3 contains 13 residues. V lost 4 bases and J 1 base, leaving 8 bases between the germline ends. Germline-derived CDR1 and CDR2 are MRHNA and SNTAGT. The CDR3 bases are TGTGCCAGCAGTGTTACGGGGTCCTACGAGCAGTACTTC. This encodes CASSVTGSYEQYF.

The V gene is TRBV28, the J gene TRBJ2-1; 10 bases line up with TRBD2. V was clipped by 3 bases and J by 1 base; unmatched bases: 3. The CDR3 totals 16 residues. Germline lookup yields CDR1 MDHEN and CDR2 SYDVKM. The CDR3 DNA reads TGTGCCAGCAGTTTCGGGACTAGCGAATCCTACAATGAGCAGTTCTTC. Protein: CASSFGTSESYNEQFF.

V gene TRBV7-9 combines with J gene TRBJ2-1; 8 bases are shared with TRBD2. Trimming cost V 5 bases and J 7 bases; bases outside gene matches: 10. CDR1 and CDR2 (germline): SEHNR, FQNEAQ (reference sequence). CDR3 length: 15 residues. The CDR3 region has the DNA TGTGCCAGCAGCACTGTGGAGCGGGGGCCGAATGAGCAGTTCTTC. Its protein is CASSTVERGPNEQFF.

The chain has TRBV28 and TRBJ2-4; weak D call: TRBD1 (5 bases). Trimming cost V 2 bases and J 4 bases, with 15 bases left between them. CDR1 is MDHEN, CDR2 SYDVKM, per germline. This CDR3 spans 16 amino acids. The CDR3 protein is CASSLSPLDKKNIQYF. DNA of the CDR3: TGTGCCAGCAGTTTAAGCCCTTTGGACAAGAAAAACATTCAGTACTTC.

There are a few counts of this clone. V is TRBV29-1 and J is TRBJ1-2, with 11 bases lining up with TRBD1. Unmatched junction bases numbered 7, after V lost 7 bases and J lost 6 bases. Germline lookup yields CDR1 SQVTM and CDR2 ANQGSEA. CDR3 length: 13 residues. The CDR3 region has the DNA TGCAGCGCCCTGGACAGGGGGCCACATGGCTACACCTTC. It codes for CSALDRGPHGYTF.

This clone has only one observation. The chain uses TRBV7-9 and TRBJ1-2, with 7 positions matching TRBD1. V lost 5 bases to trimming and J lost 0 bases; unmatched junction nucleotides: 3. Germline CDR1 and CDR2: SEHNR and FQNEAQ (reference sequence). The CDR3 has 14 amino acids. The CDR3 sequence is CASSPGQPNYGYTF. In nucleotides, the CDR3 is TGTGCCAGCAGCCCGGGACAGCCTAACTATGGCTACACCTTC.

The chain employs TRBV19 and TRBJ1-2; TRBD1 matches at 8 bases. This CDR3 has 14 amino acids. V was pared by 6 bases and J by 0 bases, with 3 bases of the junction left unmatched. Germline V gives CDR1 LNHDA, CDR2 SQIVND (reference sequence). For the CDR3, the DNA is TGTGCCAGTAGGGGACAGGTTGCTAACTATGGCTACACCTTC. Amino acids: CASRGQVANYGYTF.

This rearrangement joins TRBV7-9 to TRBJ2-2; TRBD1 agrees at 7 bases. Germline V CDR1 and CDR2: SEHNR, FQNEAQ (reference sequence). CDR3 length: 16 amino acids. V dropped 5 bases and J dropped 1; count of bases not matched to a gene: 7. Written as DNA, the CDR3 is TGTGCCAGCAGCCCCCCGACAGGGAGGAACACCGGGGAGCTGTTTTTT. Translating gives CASSPPTGRNTGELFF. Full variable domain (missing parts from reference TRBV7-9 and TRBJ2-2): DTGVSQNPRHKITKRGQNVTFRCDPISEHNRLYWYRQTLGQGPEFLTYFQNEAQLEKSRLLSDRFSAERPKGSFSTLEIQRTEQGDSAMYLCASSPPTGRNTGELFFGEGSRLTVL.

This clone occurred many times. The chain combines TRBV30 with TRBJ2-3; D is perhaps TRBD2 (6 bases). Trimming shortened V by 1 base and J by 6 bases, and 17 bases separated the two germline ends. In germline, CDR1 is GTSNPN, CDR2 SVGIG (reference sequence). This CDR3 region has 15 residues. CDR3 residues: CAWSGTPGVGDTQYF. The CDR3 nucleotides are TGTGCCTGGAGTGGGACTCCGGGGGTGGGGGATACGCAGTATTTT.

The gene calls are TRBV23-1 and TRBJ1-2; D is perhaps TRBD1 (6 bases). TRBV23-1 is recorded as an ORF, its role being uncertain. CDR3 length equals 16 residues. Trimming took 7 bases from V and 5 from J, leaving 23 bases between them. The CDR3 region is CASTRETGQYLYGYTF. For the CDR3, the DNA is TGCGCCAGCACTCGCGAGACCGGACAGTACTTGTATGGCTACACCTTC.

CDR3 loop: CSVEGDRAPNEQYF. The DNA for the CDR3 is TGCAGCGTTGAGGGGGACAGGGCCCCTAACGAGCAGTACTTC. V and J are TRBV29-1 and TRBJ2-7; 9 nucleotides agree with TRBD1. The CDR3 covers 14 residues. The ends lost 3 bases at V and 5 bases at J; junction bases unmatched: 8. The germline V gene has CDR1 SQVTM and CDR2 ANQGSEA.

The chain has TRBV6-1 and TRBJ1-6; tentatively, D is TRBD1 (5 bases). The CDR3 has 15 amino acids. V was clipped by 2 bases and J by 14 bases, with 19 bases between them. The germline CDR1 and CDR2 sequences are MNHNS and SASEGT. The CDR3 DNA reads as TGTGCCAGCAGTGAATACCGGGACTTGCATCCGTCCCTCCACTTT. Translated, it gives CASSEYRDLHPSLHF.

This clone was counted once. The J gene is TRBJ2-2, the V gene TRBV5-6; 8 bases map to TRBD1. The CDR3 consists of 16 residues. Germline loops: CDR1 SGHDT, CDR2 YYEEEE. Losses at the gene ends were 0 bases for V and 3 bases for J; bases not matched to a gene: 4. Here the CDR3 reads CASSLDGRGHTGELFF. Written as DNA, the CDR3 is TGTGCCAGCAGCTTGGACGGCAGGGGGCACACCGGGGAGCTGTTTTTT.

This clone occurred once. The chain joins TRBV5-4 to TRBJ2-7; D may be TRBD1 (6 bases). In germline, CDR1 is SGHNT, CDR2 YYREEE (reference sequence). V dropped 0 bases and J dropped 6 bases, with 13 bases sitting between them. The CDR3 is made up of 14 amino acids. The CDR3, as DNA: TGTGCCAGCAGCTTGGACAGGGTAGTAGGCGAGCAGTACTTC. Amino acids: CASSLDRVVGEQYF. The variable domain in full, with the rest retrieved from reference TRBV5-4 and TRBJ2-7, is ETGVTQSPTHLIKTRGQQVTLRCSSQSGHNTVSWYQQALGQGPQFIFQYYREEENGRGNFPPRFSGLQFPNYSSELNVNALELDDSALYLCASSLDRVVGEQYFGPGTRLTVT.

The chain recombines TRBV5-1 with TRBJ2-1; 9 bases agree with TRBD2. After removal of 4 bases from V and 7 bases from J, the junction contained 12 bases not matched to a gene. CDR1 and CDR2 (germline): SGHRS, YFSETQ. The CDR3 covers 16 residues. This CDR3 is CASSPAGGRGINEQFF. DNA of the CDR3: TGCGCCAGCAGCCCCGCTGGCGGGAGGGGGATTAATGAGCAGTTCTTC.